Here is one TCR beta chain with its context. This specimen comes from a study of blood T cell repertoires in COVID-19. Study background: The origin of the acute and convalescent COVID-19 samples was the United States, Italy and Spain. The analysed material was cDNA or gDNA that came from T cells, B-cell-depleted T cells, or PBMCs.

This CDR3 comprises 13 residues. Germline CDR1 is SGHDT and CDR2 is YYEEEE. V shed 1 base, J shed 5 bases, and the junction held 1 base outside the gene matches. As originally analysed: Amplification from reference gene primers served as the basis for estimated nucleated cell counts. Profiling relied on immunoSEQ multiplex PCR, and the TCRdb table lists in-frame clones only, not all of them. That table is the source of V, J and clone size, and D and trimming were worked out from the DNA. Of some 130,000 clones listed, 80% to 90% were seen once; the top ten hold 2% to 3%. The receptor was isolated from a man aged 50 or older with active COVID-19. The chain employs TRBV5-6 and TRBJ2-5, with TRBD1 identical over 8 bases. The sequenced sample was peripheral blood. CDR3 protein: CASSLRTGETQYF. The CDR3 bases are TGTGCCAGCAGCTTGAGGACAGGGGAGACCCAGTACTTC.